The clone carrying this T cell receptor (beta chain) was observed once. Its antigen is currently unknown. Germline V CDR1 and CDR2: SGDLS, YYNGEE. Trimming cost V 3 bases and J 6 bases, with 13 bases left between them. The CDR3 has 14 amino acids. The entry originates in a study of cytomegalovirus exposure and HLA in healthy donors. General study findings and limits: In a later analysis, V- and J-gene trimming of beta chains associated with a DCLRE1C missense variant, replicated independently. In a later analysis, HLA-associated TCR beta chains were more clonally expanded than equally common others.

Amplification used 60 Vbeta primers and 13 Jbeta primers. Some clones are missing from TCRdb's copy, which holds only in-frame ones; the method was immunoSEQ multiplex PCR. In the table there are over 200,000 clones, approximately 90% of which are singletons. The sample consisted of PBMCs. The sequence was obtained from a woman under 30 in good health and CMV-seronegative. The chain uses TRBV9 and TRBJ1-5; D is ambiguous. The CDR3 bases are TGTGCCAGCAGCGCCTATATTGCGGGTCAGCCCCAGCATTTT. It translates to CASSAYIAGQPQHF.